Sequencing of this TCR beta chain was carried out in a study of T cells in narcolepsy. Study background: Donors had narcolepsy type 1 or type 2, or were healthy controls. Study-wide results and caveats: Blood of same and different patients, but not healthy controls, reportedly held recurring autoreactive clonotypes. Same-patient CSF and blood CD4+ T cell clonotypes included HCRT-specific and TRIB2-specific autoreactive ones. Some memory CD4+ repertoires had no autoreactive clone sequences.

About this clone itself: Its antigen is not identified.

V lost 0 bases and J lost 5, with 7 bases in between. The V gene's germline CDR1 is MNHNY and CDR2 SVGAGI (reference sequence). The CDR3 runs to 13 residues. The method was immunoSEQ multiplex PCR; TCRdb's version includes in-frame clones alone and lacks a portion of them. The sample shows approximately 35,000 clones, more than 75% of them seen only once. This sequence joins TRBV6-6 and TRBJ2-5; no clear D gene. The sample was memory (CD45RA-) CD4+ T cells from blood. This TCR was sampled from a human donor in good health. The CDR3 region is CASSYSYEETQYF. The CDR3 DNA follows: TGTGCCAGCAGTTACTCGTACGAGGAGACCCAGTACTTC.